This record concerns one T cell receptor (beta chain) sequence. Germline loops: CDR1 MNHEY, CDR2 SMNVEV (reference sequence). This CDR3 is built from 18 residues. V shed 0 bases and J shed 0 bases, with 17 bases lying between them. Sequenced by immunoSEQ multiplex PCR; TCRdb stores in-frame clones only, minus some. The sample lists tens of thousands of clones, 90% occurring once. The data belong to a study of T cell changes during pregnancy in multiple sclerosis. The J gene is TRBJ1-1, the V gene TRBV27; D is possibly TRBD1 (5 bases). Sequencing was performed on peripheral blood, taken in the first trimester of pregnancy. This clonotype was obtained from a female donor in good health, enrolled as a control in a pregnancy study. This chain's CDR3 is CASSLSGDSFFMNTEAFF. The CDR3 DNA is TGTGCCAGCAGTTTATCAGGTGACAGCTTCTTTATGAACACTGAAGCTTTCTTT.